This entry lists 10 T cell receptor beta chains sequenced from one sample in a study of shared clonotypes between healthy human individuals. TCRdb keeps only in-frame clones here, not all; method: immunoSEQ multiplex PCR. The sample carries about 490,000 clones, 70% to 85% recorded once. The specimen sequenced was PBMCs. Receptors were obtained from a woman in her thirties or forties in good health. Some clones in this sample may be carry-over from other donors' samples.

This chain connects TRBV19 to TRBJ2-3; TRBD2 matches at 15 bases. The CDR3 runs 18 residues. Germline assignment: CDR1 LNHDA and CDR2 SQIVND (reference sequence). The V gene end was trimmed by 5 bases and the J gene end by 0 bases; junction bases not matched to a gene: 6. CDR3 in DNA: TGTGCCAGTAGTTTCCGAGGGACTAGCGGGAGGAGCACAGATACGCAGTATTTT. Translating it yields CASSFRGTSGRSTDTQYF.

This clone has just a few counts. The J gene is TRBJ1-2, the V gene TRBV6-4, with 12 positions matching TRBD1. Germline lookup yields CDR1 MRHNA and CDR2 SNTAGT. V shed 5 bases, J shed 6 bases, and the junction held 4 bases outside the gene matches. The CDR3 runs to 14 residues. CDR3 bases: TGTGCCAGCAGTCTAGGGACAGGGGGCGATGGCTACACCTTC. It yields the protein CASSLGTGGDGYTF.

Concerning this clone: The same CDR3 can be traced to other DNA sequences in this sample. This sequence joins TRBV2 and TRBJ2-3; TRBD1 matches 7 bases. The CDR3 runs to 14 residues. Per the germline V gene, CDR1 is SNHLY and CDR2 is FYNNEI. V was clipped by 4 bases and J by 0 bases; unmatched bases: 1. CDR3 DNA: TGTGCCAGCAGTGGACAGGGAAGCACAGATACGCAGTATTTT. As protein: CASSGQGSTDTQYF.

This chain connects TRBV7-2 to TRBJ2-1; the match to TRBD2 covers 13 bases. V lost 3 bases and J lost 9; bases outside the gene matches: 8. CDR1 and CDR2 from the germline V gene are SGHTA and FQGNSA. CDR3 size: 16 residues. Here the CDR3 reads CASSLRTSGRAIEQFF. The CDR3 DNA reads TGTGCCAGCAGCTTGAGAACTAGCGGGAGGGCCATTGAGCAGTTCTTC.

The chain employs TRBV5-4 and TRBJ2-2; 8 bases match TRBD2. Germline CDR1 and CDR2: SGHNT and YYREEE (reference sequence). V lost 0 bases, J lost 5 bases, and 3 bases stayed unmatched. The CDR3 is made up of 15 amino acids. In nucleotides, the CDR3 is TGTGCCAGCAGCTTGGCGGCGGGAGGAACCGGGGAGCTGTTTTTT. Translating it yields CASSLAAGGTGELFF.

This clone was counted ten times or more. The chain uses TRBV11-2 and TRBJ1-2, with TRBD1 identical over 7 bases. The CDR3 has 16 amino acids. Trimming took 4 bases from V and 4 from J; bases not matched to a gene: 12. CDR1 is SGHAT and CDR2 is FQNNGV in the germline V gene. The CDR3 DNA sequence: TGTGCCAGCAGCTCATCCGGGACAGCGGCCAGCTATGGCTACACCTTC. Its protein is CASSSSGTAASYGYTF.

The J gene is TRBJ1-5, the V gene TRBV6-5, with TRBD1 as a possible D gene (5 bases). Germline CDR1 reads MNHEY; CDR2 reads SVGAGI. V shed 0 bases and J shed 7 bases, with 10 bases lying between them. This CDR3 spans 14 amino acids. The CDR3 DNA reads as TGTGCCAGCAGTTACTCGACAGAGGGCCAGCCCCAGCATTTT. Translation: CASSYSTEGQPQHF.

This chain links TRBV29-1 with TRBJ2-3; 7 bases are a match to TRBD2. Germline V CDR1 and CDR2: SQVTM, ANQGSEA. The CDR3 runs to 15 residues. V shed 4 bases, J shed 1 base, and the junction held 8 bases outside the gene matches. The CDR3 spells CSVAGGRDGTDTQYF. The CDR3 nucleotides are TGCAGCGTTGCGGGAGGAAGGGACGGCACAGATACGCAGTATTTT.

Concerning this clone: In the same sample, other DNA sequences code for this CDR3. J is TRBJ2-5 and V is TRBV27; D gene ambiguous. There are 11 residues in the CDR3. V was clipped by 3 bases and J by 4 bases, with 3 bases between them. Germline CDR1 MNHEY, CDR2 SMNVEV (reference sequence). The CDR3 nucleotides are TGTGCCAGCAGTTTGACAGAGACCCAGTACTTC. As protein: CASSLTETQYF.

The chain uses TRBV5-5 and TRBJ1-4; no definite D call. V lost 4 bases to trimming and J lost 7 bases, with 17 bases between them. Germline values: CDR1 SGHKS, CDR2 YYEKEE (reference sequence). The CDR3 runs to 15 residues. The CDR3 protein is CASSITPASGEKLFF. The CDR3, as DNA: TGTGCCAGCAGCATAACTCCGGCCTCGGGTGAAAAACTGTTTTTT.